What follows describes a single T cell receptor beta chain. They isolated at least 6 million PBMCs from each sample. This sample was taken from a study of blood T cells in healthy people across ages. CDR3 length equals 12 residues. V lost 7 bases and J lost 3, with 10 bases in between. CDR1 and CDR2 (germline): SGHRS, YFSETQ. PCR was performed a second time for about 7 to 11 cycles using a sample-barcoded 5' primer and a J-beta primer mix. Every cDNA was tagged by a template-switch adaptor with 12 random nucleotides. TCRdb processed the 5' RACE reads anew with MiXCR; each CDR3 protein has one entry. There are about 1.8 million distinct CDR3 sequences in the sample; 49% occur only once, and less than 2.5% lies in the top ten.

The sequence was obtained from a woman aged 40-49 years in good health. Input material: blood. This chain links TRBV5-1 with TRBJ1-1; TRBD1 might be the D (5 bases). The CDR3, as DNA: TGCGCCAGCCAAGGGGTGGACACTGAAGCTTTCTTT. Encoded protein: CASQGVDTEAFF.